This record concerns one T cell receptor (beta chain) sequence. Its antigen is currently unknown. The CDR3 has 13 residues. From germline, CDR1 is MDHEN and CDR2 SYDVKM. V lost 6 bases and J 6 bases, leaving 11 bases between the germline ends. These data originate in a study of cytomegalovirus exposure and HLA in healthy donors. The study, taken as a whole, reports: Later on, a genetic analysis was performed. It linked a missense variant in DCLRE1C with V- and J-gene trimming of TCR beta.

With 60 Vbeta and 13 Jbeta primers, the PCR was carried out. TCRdb keeps only in-frame clones here, not all; method: immunoSEQ multiplex PCR. The sample yields approximately 150,000 clones, around 75% seen once. V usage is TRBV28 and J usage is TRBJ2-2, with a weak D call TRBD1 (6 bases). The sequenced material came from PBMCs. The source of this sequence is a female donor in good health and CMV-seronegative. For the CDR3, the DNA is TGTGCCAGCAGCCTACAGGGATCCGGGGAGCTGTTTTTT. It translates to CASSLQGSGELFF.